Below, one T cell receptor (beta chain) is given with its context. What it recognizes is unknown. The method was immunoSEQ multiplex PCR; TCRdb's version includes in-frame clones alone and lacks a portion of them. The data contain 120,000 or so clones, about 90% of them seen just once; the ten biggest clones take up 6.9%. Lung cancer patients with chemo-refractory metastatic non-small-cell disease were given focal radiation plus CTLA-4 blockade with ipilimumab. CDR3 length: 14 amino acids. V lost 1 base, J lost 2 bases, and 10 bases lay in between. In germline, CDR1 is SGHDT, CDR2 YYEEEE. This entry comes from a study of radiotherapy plus CTLA-4 blockade in lung cancer. Whole-study results and caveats: Reports identified early blood T cell clone dynamics, with interferon-beta, as the best response predictor. In blood, after radiotherapy plus ipilimumab, tumor-derived TCR clones expanded.

The specimen was peripheral blood, collected from a patient treated with radiotherapy plus ipilimumab. This sequence joins TRBV5-6 and TRBJ2-7; no definite D call. The clonotype was recovered from a human donor with non-small cell lung cancer that progressed on radiotherapy plus ipilimumab. For the CDR3, the DNA is TGTGCCAGCAGCTTGAATCGGAGAACCTACGAGCAGTACTTC. It codes for CASSLNRRTYEQYF.